The entry below describes one T cell receptor (beta chain). Authors' methods: Nucleated cell counts were estimated from reference gene primer amplification. The protocol was immunoSEQ multiplex PCR, while the TCRdb copy is restricted to in-frame clones and leaves out a portion. The D gene and trimming were derived from the DNA, and the V and J assignments and clone size from that table. Of approximately 120,000 clones in the sample, about 87% were seen once. The junction had 4 bases not matched to a gene; V was cut back by 5 bases and J by 4 bases. The CDR3 is 14 residues long. Germline CDR1 is SNHLY and CDR2 is FYNNEI. This record comes from a study of blood T cell repertoires in COVID-19. As for the study in general: The United States, Italy and Spain were the sources of the acute and convalescent COVID-19 samples. T cells, B-cell-depleted T cells, or PBMCs provided the cDNA or gDNA that served as material.

This chain links TRBV2 with TRBJ1-4, with 7 bases aligning to TRBD1. This sequence originates from a woman aged 50 to 65 with acute or convalescent COVID-19. The sample was peripheral blood. The CDR3: CASSPNRGNEKLFF. The CDR3 DNA reads TGTGCCAGCAGTCCCAACAGGGGTAATGAAAAACTGTTTTTT.